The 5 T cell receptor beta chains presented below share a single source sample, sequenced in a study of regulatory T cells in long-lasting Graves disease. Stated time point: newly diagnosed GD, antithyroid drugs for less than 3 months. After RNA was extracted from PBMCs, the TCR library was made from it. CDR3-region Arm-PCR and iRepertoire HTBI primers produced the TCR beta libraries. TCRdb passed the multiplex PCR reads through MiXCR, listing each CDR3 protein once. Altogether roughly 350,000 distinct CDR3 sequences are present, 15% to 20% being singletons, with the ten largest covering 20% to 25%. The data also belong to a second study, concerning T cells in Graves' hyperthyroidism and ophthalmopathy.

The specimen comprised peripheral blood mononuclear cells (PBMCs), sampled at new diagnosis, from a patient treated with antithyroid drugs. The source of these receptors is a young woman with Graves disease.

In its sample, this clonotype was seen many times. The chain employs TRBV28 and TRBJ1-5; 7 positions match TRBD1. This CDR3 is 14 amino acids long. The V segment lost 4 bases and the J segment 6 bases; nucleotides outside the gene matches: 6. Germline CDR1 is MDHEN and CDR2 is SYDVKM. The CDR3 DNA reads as TGTGCCAGCAGTTCGGGACAGCCCCCTCAGCCCCAGCATTTT. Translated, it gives CASSSGQPPQPQHF.

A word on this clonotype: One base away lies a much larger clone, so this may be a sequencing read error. This CDR3 reads CASSRGAGGGNRPQHF. DNA of the CDR3: TGTGCCAGCTCGCGGGGGGCAGGGGGCGGAAATCGGCCCCAGCATTTT. The chain uses TRBV18 and TRBJ1-5, with 8 bases matching TRBD1. The V gene's germline CDR1 is KGHSH and CDR2 LQKENI. The CDR3 has 16 amino acids.

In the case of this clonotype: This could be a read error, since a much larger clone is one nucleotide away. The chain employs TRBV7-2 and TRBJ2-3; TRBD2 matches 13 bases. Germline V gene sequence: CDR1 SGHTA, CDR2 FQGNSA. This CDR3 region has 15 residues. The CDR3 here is CVSSSTSGRGDTQYF. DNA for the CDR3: TGTGTCAGCAGCTCAACTAGCGGGAGGGGTGATACGCAGTATTTT.

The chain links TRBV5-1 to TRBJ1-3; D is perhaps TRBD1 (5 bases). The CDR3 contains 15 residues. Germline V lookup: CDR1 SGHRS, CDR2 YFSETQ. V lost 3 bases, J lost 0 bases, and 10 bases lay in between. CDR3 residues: CASSWDGVSGNTIYF. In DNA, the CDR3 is TGCGCCAGCAGCTGGGACGGCGTCTCTGGAAACACCATATATTTT.

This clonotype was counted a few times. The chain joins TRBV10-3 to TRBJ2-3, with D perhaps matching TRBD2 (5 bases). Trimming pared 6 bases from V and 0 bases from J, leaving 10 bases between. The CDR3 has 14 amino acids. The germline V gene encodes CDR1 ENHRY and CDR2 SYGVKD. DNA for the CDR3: TGTGCCATCAGGGGCGGAGGAAGCACAGATACGCAGTATTTT. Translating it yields CAIRGGGSTDTQYF.